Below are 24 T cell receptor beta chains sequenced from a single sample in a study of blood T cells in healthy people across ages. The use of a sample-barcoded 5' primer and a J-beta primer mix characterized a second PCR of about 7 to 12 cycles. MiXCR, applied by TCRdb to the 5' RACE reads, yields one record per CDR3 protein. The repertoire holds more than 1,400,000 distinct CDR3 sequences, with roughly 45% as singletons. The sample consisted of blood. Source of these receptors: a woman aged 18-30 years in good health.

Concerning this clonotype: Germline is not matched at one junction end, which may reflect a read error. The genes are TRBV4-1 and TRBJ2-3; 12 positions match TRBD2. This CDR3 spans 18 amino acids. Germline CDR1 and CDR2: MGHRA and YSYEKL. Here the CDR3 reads CASSQAPTSGSYSDTQYF. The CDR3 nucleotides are TGCGCTAGCAGCCAAGCCCCGACTAGCGGGAGCTATTCAGATACGCAGTATTTT.

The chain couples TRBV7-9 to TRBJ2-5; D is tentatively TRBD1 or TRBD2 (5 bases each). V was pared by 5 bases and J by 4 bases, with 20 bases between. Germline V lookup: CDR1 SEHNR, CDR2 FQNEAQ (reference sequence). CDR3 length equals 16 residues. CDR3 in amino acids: CASSVVGPGRGETQYF. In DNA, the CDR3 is TGTGCCAGCAGCGTGGTTGGGCCGGGAAGGGGAGAGACCCAGTACTTC.

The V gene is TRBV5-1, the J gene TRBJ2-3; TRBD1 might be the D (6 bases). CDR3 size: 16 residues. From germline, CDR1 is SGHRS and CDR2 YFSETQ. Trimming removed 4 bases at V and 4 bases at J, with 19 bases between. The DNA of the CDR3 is TGCGCCAGCAGCCTACAGGGTGGAGGAGACGCAGATACGCAGTATTTT. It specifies CASSLQGGGDADTQYF. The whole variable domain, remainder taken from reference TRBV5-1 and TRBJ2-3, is KAGVTQTPRYLIKTRGQQVTLSCSPISGHRSVSWYQQTPGQGLQFLFEYFSETQRNKGNFPGRFSGRQFSNSRSEMNVSTLELGDSALYLCASSLQGGGDADTQYFGPGTRLTVL.

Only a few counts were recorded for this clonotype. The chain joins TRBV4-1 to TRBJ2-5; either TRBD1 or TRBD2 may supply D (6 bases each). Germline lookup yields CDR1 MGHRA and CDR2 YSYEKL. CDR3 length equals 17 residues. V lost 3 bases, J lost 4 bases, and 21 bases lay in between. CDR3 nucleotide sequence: TGCGCCAGCAGCCACTGGGGGGCTAGCGCCTCCGGAGAGACCCAGTACTTC. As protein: CASSHWGASASGETQYF.

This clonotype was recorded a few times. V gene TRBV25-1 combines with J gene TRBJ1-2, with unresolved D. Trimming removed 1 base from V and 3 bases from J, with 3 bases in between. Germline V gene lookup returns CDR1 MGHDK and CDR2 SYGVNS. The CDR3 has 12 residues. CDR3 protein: CASSEFDYGYTF. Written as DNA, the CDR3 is TGTGCCAGCAGTGAATTCGACTATGGCTACACCTTC.

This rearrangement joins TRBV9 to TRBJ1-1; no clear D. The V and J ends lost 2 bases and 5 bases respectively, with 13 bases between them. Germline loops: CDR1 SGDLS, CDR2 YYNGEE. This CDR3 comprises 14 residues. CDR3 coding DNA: TGTGCCAGCAGCGTCTCCGGGCCACCAACTGAAGCTTTCTTT. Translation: CASSVSGPPTEAFF.

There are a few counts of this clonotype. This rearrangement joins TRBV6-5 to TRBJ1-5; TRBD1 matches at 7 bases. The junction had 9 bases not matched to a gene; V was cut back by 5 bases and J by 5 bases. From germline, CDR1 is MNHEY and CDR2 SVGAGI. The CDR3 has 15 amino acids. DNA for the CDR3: TGTGCCAGCAGTCCCGGGACAGATAGTTATCAGCCCCAGCATTTT. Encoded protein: CASSPGTDSYQPQHF.

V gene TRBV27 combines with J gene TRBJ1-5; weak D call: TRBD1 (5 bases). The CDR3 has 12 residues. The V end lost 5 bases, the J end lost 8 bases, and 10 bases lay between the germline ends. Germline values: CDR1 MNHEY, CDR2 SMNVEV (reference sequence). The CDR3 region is CASSAGGEPQHF. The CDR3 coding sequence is TGTGCCAGCAGTGCCGGGGGGGAGCCCCAGCATTTT.

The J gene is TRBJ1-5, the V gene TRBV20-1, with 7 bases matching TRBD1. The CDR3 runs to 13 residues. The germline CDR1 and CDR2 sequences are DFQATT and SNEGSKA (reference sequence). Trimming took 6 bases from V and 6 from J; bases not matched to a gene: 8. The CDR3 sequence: CSAIDREGQPQHF. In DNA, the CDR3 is TGCAGTGCGATCGACAGGGAAGGTCAGCCCCAGCATTTT.

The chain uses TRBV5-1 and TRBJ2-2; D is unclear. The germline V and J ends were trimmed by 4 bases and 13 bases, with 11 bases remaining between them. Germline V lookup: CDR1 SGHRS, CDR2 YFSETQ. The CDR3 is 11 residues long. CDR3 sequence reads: CASSTEYVLFF. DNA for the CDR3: TGCGCCAGCAGCACCGAGTATGTGCTGTTTTTT.

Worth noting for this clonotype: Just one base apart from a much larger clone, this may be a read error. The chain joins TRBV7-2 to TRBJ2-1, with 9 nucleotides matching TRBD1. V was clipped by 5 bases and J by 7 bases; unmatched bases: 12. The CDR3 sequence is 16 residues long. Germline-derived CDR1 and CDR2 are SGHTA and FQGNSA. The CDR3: CASSLSGTGWENEQFF. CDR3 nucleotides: TGTGCCAGCAGCCTTAGTGGGACAGGGTGGGAGAATGAGCAGTTCTTC.

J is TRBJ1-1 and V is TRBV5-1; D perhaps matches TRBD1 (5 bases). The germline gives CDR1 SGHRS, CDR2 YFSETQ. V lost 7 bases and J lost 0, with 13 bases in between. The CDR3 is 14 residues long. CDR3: CASRSKGLNTEAFF. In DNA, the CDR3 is TGCGCCAGCCGCTCTAAGGGGTTGAACACTGAAGCTTTCTTT.

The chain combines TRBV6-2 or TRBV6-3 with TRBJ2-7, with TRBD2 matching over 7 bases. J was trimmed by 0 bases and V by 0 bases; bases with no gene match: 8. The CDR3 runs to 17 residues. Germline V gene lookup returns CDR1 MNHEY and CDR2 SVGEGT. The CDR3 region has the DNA TGTGCCAGCAGTTACTCGAGGTCTAGCGGAGCCTCCTACGAGCAGTACTTC. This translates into CASSYSRSSGASYEQYF.

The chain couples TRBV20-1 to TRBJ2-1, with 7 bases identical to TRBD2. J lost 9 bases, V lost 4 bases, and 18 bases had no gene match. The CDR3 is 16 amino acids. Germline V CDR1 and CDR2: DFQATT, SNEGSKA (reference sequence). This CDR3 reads CSAIRTAHGEGGEQFF. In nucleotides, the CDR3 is TGCAGTGCTATCCGGACGGCGCATGGGGAGGGAGGTGAGCAGTTCTTC.

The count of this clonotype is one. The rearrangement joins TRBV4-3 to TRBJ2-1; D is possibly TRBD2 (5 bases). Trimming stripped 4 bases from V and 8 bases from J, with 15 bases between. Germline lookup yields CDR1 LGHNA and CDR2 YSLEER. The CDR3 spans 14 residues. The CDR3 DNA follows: TGCGCCAGCAGCCCCATCGGGGAAAGGGATGAGCAGTTCTTC. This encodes CASSPIGERDEQFF.

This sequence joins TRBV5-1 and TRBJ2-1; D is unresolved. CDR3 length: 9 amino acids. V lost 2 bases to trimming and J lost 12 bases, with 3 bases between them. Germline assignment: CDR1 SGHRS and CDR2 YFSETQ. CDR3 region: CASSFPQFF. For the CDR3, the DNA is TGCGCCAGCAGCTTTCCGCAGTTCTTC. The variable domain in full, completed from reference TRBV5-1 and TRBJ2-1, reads KAGVTQTPRYLIKTRGQQVTLSCSPISGHRSVSWYQQTPGQGLQFLFEYFSETQRNKGNFPGRFSGRQFSNSRSEMNVSTLELGDSALYLCASSFPQFFGPGTRLTVL.

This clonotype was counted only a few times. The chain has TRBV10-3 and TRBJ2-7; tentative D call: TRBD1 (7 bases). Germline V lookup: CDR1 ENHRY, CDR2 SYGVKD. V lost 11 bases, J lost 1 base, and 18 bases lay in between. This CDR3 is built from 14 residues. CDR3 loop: CASLEGQRSYEQYF. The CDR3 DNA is TGTGCCTCTCTGGAGGGACAGCGTTCCTACGAGCAGTACTTC.

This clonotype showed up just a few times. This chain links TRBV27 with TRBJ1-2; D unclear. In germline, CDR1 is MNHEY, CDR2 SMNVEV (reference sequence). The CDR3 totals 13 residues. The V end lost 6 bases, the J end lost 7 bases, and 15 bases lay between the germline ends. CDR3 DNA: TGTGCCAGCAGCAGCATGGGAAGGTCTGGCTACACCTTC. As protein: CASSSMGRSGYTF.

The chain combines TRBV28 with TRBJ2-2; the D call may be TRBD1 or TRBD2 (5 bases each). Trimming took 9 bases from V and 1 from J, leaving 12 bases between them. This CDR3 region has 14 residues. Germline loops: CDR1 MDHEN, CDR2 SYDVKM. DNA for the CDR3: TGTGCCAGTCTTGGGGGTTGGAACACCGGGGAGCTGTTTTTT. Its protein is CASLGGWNTGELFF.

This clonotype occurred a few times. This CDR3 is CASSVGPRDYGYTF. DNA for the CDR3: TGTGCCAGCAGTGTGGGTCCCAGGGACTATGGCTACACCTTC. The J gene is TRBJ1-2, the V gene TRBV28, with a possible D match to TRBD1 (5 bases). In germline, CDR1 is MDHEN, CDR2 SYDVKM. The CDR3 consists of 14 residues. Trimming took off 5 bases at V and 3 bases at J, with 13 bases between the two ends.

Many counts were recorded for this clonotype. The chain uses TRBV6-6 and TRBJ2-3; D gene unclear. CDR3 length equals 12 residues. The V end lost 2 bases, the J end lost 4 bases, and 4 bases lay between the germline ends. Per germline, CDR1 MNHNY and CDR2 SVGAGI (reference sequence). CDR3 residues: CASSYGSDTQYF. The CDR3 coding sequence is TGTGCCAGCAGTTACGGGTCAGATACGCAGTATTTT.

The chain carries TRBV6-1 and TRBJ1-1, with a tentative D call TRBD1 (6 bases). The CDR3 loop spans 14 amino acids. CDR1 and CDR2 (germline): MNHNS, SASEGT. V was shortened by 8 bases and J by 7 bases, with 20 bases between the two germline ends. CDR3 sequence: CASQTTPQGYEAFF. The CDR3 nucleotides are TGTGCCAGCCAAACAACACCACAGGGTTATGAAGCTTTCTTT.

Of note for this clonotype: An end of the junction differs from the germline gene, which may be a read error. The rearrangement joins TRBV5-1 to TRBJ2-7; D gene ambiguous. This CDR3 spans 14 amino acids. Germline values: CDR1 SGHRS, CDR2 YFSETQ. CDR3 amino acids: CASRSGGPSYEQHF. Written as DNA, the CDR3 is TGCGCCAGCAGGTCTGGCGGACCGTCCTACGAGCAGCACTTC.

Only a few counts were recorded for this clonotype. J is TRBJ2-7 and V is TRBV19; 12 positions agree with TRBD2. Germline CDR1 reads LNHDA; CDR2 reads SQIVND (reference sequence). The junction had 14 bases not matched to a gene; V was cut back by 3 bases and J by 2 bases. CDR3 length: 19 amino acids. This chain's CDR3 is CASSIFGGKRTSGAYEQYF. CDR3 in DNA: TGTGCCAGTAGTATTTTCGGAGGGAAGAGGACTAGCGGGGCCTACGAGCAGTACTTC.